Below are 27 T cell receptor beta chains sequenced from a single sample in a study of blood T cell repertoires in COVID-19. Assay: immunoSEQ multiplex PCR; the TCRdb copy retains only in-frame clones and omits some. Among 200,000 to 250,000 clones listed, about nine tenths were seen once. Sequenced material: peripheral blood. These receptor sequences come from a man aged 50 to 60 with acute or convalescent COVID-19.

The rearrangement links TRBV5-6 to TRBJ1-1, with TRBD1 matching 9 bases. The CDR3 runs 15 residues. The trim removed 0 bases at V and 5 bases at J, leaving 5 bases unmatched. Germline loops: CDR1 SGHDT, CDR2 YYEEEE. Here the CDR3 reads CASSLVDRGRTEAFF. DNA of the CDR3: TGTGCCAGCAGCTTGGTCGACAGGGGGAGGACTGAAGCTTTCTTT.

The rearrangement links TRBV4-1 to TRBJ2-5; no clear D gene. Between the trimmed V and J ends, which lost 0 bases and 1 base, there was a span of 12 bases. This CDR3 is 16 amino acids long. Germline CDR1 reads MGHRA; CDR2 reads YSYEKL. Written as DNA, the CDR3 is TGCGCCAGCAGCCAAGAAATGCAACGGAGCCAAGAGACCCAGTACTTC. This gives the protein CASSQEMQRSQETQYF.

V is TRBV5-4 and J is TRBJ1-4, with 9 bases lining up with TRBD1. V was clipped by 2 bases and J by 7 bases; unmatched bases: 6. This CDR3 has 15 residues. Germline loops: CDR1 SGHNT, CDR2 YYREEE (reference sequence). CDR3 DNA sequence: TGTGCCAGCAGCTTAGGACAGGGGCGGGGTGAAAAACTGTTTTTT. It yields the protein CASSLGQGRGEKLFF.

This chain connects TRBV7-9 to TRBJ1-4, with 8 bases identical to TRBD1. CDR1 is SEHNR and CDR2 is FQNEAQ in the germline V gene (reference sequence). This CDR3 contains 17 residues. The trim removed 6 bases at V and 4 bases at J, leaving 13 bases unmatched. The CDR3 DNA reads TGTGCCAGCAGTTTGCAAGGGACAGGAGCCTTTAATGAAAAACTGTTTTTT. Amino acids: CASSLQGTGAFNEKLFF.

This clone was counted once. The chain employs TRBV5-6 and TRBJ1-3; 12 nucleotides match TRBD1. V lost 0 bases, J lost 5 bases, and 6 bases stayed unmatched. The CDR3 is 17 amino acids. Looked up from germline, CDR1 is SGHDT and CDR2 is YYEEEE. The CDR3 loop reads CASSLAGQGAFRNTIYF. In DNA form, the CDR3 reads TGTGCCAGCAGCTTGGCGGGACAGGGGGCCTTTCGAAACACCATATATTTT. Variable domain in full (rest from reference TRBV5-6 and TRBJ1-3): DAGVTQSPTHLIKTRGQQVTLRCSPKSGHDTVSWYQQALGQGPQFIFQYYEEEERQRGNFPDRFSGHQFPNYSSELNVNALLLGDSALYLCASSLAGQGAFRNTIYFGEGSWLTVV.

The J gene is TRBJ1-2, the V gene TRBV6-5; possible D gene TRBD1, 6 bases. The CDR3 consists of 14 residues. V shed 6 bases and J shed 7 bases, with 18 bases lying between them. The germline V gene encodes CDR1 MNHEY and CDR2 SVGAGI. The CDR3, as DNA: TGTGCCAGCAGATCCGACAGGTCCCGAGGTGGCTACACCTTC. Translating it yields CASRSDRSRGGYTF.

This clone appeared once. V and J are TRBV4-2 and TRBJ2-7; a weak D match, TRBD1 (5 bases). Between the trimmed V and J ends, which lost 0 bases and 2 bases, there was a span of 11 bases. The CDR3 is 15 residues long. Germline loops: CDR1 LGHNA, CDR2 YNFKEQ. The CDR3 reads CASSQDSGNTYEQYF. CDR3 DNA sequence: TGTGCCAGCAGCCAAGATTCAGGGAATACCTACGAGCAGTACTTC.

V is TRBV5-4 and J is TRBJ2-7; D is perhaps TRBD2 (6 bases). The V end lost 1 base, the J end lost 2 bases, and 10 bases lay between the germline ends. Per germline, CDR1 SGHNT and CDR2 YYREEE (reference sequence). The CDR3 totals 14 residues. CDR3 coding DNA: TGTGCCAGCAGCTTGCGGGCGGGGACCTACGAGCAGTACTTC. It encodes CASSLRAGTYEQYF.

The CDR3 nucleotides are TGTGCCAGCAGTATGAGGTCAGATAATAACTATGGCTACACCTTC. Protein product: CASSMRSDNNYGYTF. The gene calls are TRBV25-1 and TRBJ1-2, with D unclear. The germline V gene encodes CDR1 MGHDK and CDR2 SYGVNS. V lost 5 bases, J lost 1 base, and 14 bases lay in between. The CDR3 has 15 amino acids.

This chain links TRBV6-5 with TRBJ1-3, with D maybe TRBD1 (5 bases). The V and J ends lost 0 bases and 0 bases respectively, with 9 bases between them. The CDR3 is made up of 16 amino acids. The germline CDR1 and CDR2 sequences are MNHEY and SVGAGI. The CDR3 is CASSYSQGISGNTIYF. The CDR3 DNA reads as TGTGCCAGCAGTTACTCGCAGGGAATCTCTGGAAACACCATATATTTT.

The CDR3 loop reads CASSPREGATEAFF. DNA of the CDR3: TGTGCCAGCTCACCGCGGGAGGGTGCCACTGAAGCTTTCTTT. The chain couples TRBV18 to TRBJ1-1; the D is unclear. V was clipped by 3 bases and J by 4 bases, with 12 bases between them. This CDR3 region has 14 residues. Germline V gene sequence: CDR1 KGHSH, CDR2 LQKENI.

The chain employs TRBV24-1 and TRBJ2-1, with 8 bases matching TRBD2. Trimming at V came to 4 bases and at J to 9 bases, leaving 4 bases not matched to a gene. CDR1 KGHDR and CDR2 SFDVKD come from the germline V gene. The CDR3 has 13 residues. The CDR3 loop is CATSDLTSGEQFF. The CDR3 nucleotides read TGTGCCACCAGTGACCTAACTAGCGGTGAGCAGTTCTTC.

The V call is TRBV5-1, the J call TRBJ2-2; D may be TRBD1 (6 bases). Trimming removed 5 bases at V and 2 bases at J, with 13 bases between. CDR1 SGHRS and CDR2 YFSETQ come from the germline V gene. The CDR3 spans 15 residues. The CDR3 DNA sequence: TGCGCCAGCAGGCCCGGGACATATAACACCGGGGAGCTGTTTTTT. It encodes CASRPGTYNTGELFF.

The chain has TRBV3-1 (or the pseudogene TRBV3-2) and TRBJ2-7, with D possibly TRBD1 on 6 matching bases. V shed 3 bases and J shed 6 bases, with 24 bases lying between them. The germline V gene has CDR1 LGHDT and CDR2 YNNKEL (reference sequence). The CDR3 has 17 residues. CDR3 nucleotides: TGTGCCAGCAGCCATCTCCCGACAGGCTCGAGGCCTATCGAGCAGTACTTC. It yields the protein CASSHLPTGSRPIEQYF.

The chain employs TRBV4-1 and TRBJ1-2, with 7 nucleotides matching TRBD1. Germline lookup yields CDR1 MGHRA and CDR2 YSYEKL. This CDR3 spans 15 amino acids. With V trimmed by 1 base and J by 2 bases, 4 bases remained unmatched. CDR3 nucleotide sequence: TGCGCCAGCAGCCAAGGTGGGACAGTCAACTATGGCTACACCTTC. Its protein product is CASSQGGTVNYGYTF.

This sequence joins TRBV9 and TRBJ1-4; D may be TRBD1 (6 bases). V lost 0 bases, J lost 3 bases, and 12 bases lay in between. CDR1 is SGDLS, CDR2 YYNGEE, per germline. The CDR3 runs to 16 residues. The CDR3 DNA reads as TGTGCCAGCAGCGTAGGTTGGGGGCCGCCTAATGAAAAACTGTTTTTT. As protein: CASSVGWGPPNEKLFF.

The genes are TRBV7-3 and TRBJ2-1, with TRBD2 as a possible D gene (6 bases). CDR3 size: 14 residues. Per the germline V gene, CDR1 is SGHTA and CDR2 is FQGTGA. V was clipped by 4 bases and J by 5 bases, with 12 bases between them. The CDR3 reads CASSSRGGDNEQFF. DNA for the CDR3: TGTGCCAGCAGCTCGCGGGGCGGGGACAATGAGCAGTTCTTC.

The sample holds one count of this clone. This rearrangement joins TRBV3-1 (or the pseudogene TRBV3-2) to TRBJ2-7; 10 nucleotides match TRBD1. Germline CDR1 LGHDT, CDR2 YNNKEL (reference sequence). The junction had 1 base not matched to a gene; V was cut back by 0 bases and J by 2 bases. The CDR3 loop spans 15 amino acids. In DNA form, the CDR3 reads TGTGCCAGCAGCCAAGATGGGACAGGGGCCTACGAGCAGTACTTC. It is translated as CASSQDGTGAYEQYF.

The rearrangement links TRBV5-1 to TRBJ1-4, with a possible D match to TRBD1 (6 bases). Germline loops: CDR1 SGHRS, CDR2 YFSETQ. V was pared by 3 bases and J by 8 bases, with 17 bases between. The length of the CDR3 is 15 residues. CDR3 nucleotides: TGCGCCAGCAGCTCTGACGGGGGGCGAGGGGAAAAACTGTTTTTT. Protein: CASSSDGGRGEKLFF.

J is TRBJ1-2 and V is TRBV10-3, with D possibly being TRBD1 (5 bases). Germline-derived CDR1 and CDR2 are ENHRY and SYGVKD. Trimming stripped 3 bases from V and 2 bases from J, with 10 bases between. There are 14 residues in the CDR3. Written as DNA, the CDR3 is TGTGCCATCAGTGAAGACAGCTTAAACTATGGCTACACCTTC. It specifies CAISEDSLNYGYTF.

The chain couples TRBV5-1 to TRBJ1-6; 7 nucleotides match TRBD1. In germline, CDR1 is SGHRS, CDR2 YFSETQ. CDR3 size: 14 residues. V shed 5 bases, J shed 7 bases, and the junction held 6 bases outside the gene matches. The CDR3 sequence: CASRPGTENSPLHF. For the CDR3, the DNA is TGCGCCAGCAGGCCGGGGACAGAGAATTCACCCCTCCACTTT.

The V and J genes are TRBV7-9 and TRBJ2-7, with a tentative D call TRBD1 (6 bases). Germline CDR1 reads SEHNR; CDR2 reads FQNEAQ (reference sequence). The CDR3 spans 11 residues. The V end was cut by 5 bases, the J end by 5 bases, with 7 bases between. The CDR3 coding sequence is TGTGCCAGCAGCGGGGGCCACGAGCAGTACTTC. Its translation: CASSGGHEQYF.

DNA of the CDR3: TGTGCCAGTAGTGCCGAGCGGGGGGCGGACACTGAAGCTTTCTTT. It specifies CASSAERGADTEAFF. V is TRBV19 and J is TRBJ1-1, with D possibly TRBD1 on 6 matching bases. With 5 bases removed from V and 3 bases from J, the gap between germline ends came to 16 bases. The CDR3 covers 15 residues. Germline values: CDR1 LNHDA, CDR2 SQIVND (reference sequence).

The chain recombines TRBV18 with TRBJ1-1; D remains unclear. Looked up from germline, CDR1 is KGHSH and CDR2 is LQKENI. The CDR3 length is 14 residues. V was cut by 6 bases and J by 6 bases, with 17 bases left in between. The CDR3 DNA reads as TGTGCCAGCTCCCTTACATTTGGAGGCGCTGAAGCTTTCTTT. It codes for CASSLTFGGAEAFF.

The chain couples TRBV6-2 or TRBV6-3 to TRBJ1-1; D ambiguous. Germline V gene lookup returns CDR1 MNHEY and CDR2 SVGEGT. The ends were cut back, 2 bases at V and 0 bases at J, with 19 bases in the middle. The CDR3 is 18 amino acids. The CDR3 sequence: CASSYGRWRADLNTEAFF. The CDR3 DNA follows: TGTGCCAGCAGTTACGGACGATGGCGGGCCGACCTGAACACTGAAGCTTTCTTT.

CDR3 nucleotide sequence: TGTGCCATAAGCCCCCCGACAGGGGGTAATGGCTACACCTTC. It codes for CAISPPTGGNGYTF. V gene TRBV10-3 combines with J gene TRBJ1-2; 9 bases are shared with TRBD1. The CDR3 is made up of 14 amino acids. Germline lookup yields CDR1 ENHRY and CDR2 SYGVKD. The junction had 11 bases not matched to a gene; V was cut back by 9 bases and J by 6 bases.

V gene TRBV7-9 combines with J gene TRBJ2-2; possible D gene TRBD2, 5 bases. CDR3 length: 16 residues. Trimming took off 5 bases at V and 0 bases at J, with 13 bases between the two ends. The V gene's germline CDR1 is SEHNR and CDR2 FQNEAQ (reference sequence). For the CDR3, the DNA is TGTGCCAGCAGCCGTCCCGGGGAAACGAACACCGGGGAGCTGTTTTTT. This encodes CASSRPGETNTGELFF.